Listed below are T cell receptor beta chains from one sample, sequenced in a study of blood T cell repertoires in COVID-19. The method was immunoSEQ multiplex PCR; TCRdb's version includes in-frame clones alone and lacks a portion of them. The table records approximately 500,000 clones, around 87% of them present only once. What was sequenced was PBMCs or T cells enriched from blood (not recorded which). These receptors originate from a woman between 40 and 50 years old who had recovered from COVID-19. The CDR3 runs from the conserved cysteine through the conserved F or W. A D gene is named only where the DNA matches it firmly. Clone size is shown for a subset of rows, as once, few, many or a class of expanded clone.

TRBD2	16	NA	TRBV7-2	TRBJ2-2	CASSFFRTSGTGELFF	TGTGCCAGCAGCTTTTTCAGGACTAGCGGCACCGGGGAGCTGTTTTTT
NA	13	once	TRBV19	TRBJ2-5	CASSRSSQETQYF	TGTGCCAGTAGTAGGAGTTCTCAAGAGACCCAGTACTTC
TRBD1	17	NA	TRBV9	TRBJ1-6	CASSVGFGGQARSPLHF	TGTGCCAGCAGCGTAGGTTTCGGTGGACAGGCTAGGTCACCCCTCCACTTT
NA	13	NA	TRBV9	TRBJ2-7	CASSLGNWGVQYF	TGTGCCAGCAGCTTGGGGAACTGGGGGGTGCAGTACTTC
TRBD2	13	NA	TRBV29-1	TRBJ2-1	CSVSGRARNEQFF	TGCAGCGTTAGCGGGAGGGCGAGGAATGAGCAGTTCTTC
TRBD1	16	NA	TRBV5-1	TRBJ2-5	CASSKGQGAIGETQYF	TGCGCCAGCAGCAAAGGACAGGGGGCTATAGGCGAGACCCAGTACTTC
NA	14	NA	TRBV9	TRBJ2-2	CASSDGLSTGELFF	TGTGCCAGCAGCGACGGACTTTCTACCGGGGAGCTGTTTTTT
NA	14	NA	TRBV15	TRBJ2-1	CATSRATGSSEQFF	TGTGCCACCAGCAGGGCGACAGGTTCGAGTGAGCAGTTCTTC
NA	15	NA	TRBV10-3	TRBJ1-1	CAISVLRGENTEAFF	TGTGCCATCAGTGTACTGCGGGGGGAGAACACTGAAGCTTTCTTT
NA	12	NA	TRBV6-5	TRBJ2-7	CASRTTGAEQYF	TGTGCCAGCAGGACGACAGGCGCCGAGCAGTACTTC